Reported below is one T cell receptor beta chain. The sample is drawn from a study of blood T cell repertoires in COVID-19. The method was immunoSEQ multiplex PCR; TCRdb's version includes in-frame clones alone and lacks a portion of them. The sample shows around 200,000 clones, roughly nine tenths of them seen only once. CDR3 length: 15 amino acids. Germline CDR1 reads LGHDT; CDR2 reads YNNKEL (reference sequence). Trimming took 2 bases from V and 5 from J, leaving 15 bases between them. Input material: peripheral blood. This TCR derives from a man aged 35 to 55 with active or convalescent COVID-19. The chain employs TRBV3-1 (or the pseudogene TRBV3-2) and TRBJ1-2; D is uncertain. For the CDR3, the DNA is TGTGCCAGCAGCCAACCAACGGGAGGGATATATGGCTACACCTTC. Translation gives CASSQPTGGIYGYTF.